The entry below gives a single TCR beta chain sequence along with its context. In the authors' workflow: Amplified reference gene primers provided the basis for estimating nucleated cell counts. Method: immunoSEQ multiplex PCR; TCRdb's copy keeps in-frame clones and lacks some. The V and J calls and clone size are taken from that table; D and trimming were inferred from the DNA. The sample carries around 19,000 clones, roughly 90% recorded once. The CDR3 loop spans 14 amino acids. The germline gives CDR1 LNHDA, CDR2 SQIVND (reference sequence). The V and J ends lost 3 bases and 2 bases respectively, with 11 bases between them. This sample is part of a study of blood T cell repertoires in COVID-19. Study at large: Samples representing acute and convalescent COVID-19 were sourced from the United States, Italy and Spain.

The rearrangement uses TRBV19 and TRBJ2-7, with D tentatively TRBD2 (5 bases). The sample was peripheral blood. This receptor was identified in a human donor in a cohort sampled during active COVID-19. DNA for the CDR3: TGTGCCAGTAGTATCAGCGGCAGGACCTACGAGCAGTACTTC. Translating it yields CASSISGRTYEQYF.